These 8 T cell receptor beta chains share one sample of origin, sequenced in a study of T cell changes during pregnancy in multiple sclerosis. Sequencing was performed with immunoSEQ multiplex PCR; in TCRdb, only in-frame clones are kept and a portion is missing. Altogether around 110,000 clones are present, 75% to 95% being singletons, with the ten largest covering 1.6%. Sample: peripheral blood, taken before pregnancy. These receptors came from a female donor with multiple sclerosis, enrolled in a pregnancy study.

The V call is TRBV6-5, the J call TRBJ1-6, with 10 bases identical to TRBD1. Germline V gives CDR1 MNHEY, CDR2 SVGAGI. With V trimmed by 3 bases and J by 11 bases, 10 bases remained unmatched. This CDR3 comprises 16 residues. The CDR3 sequence is CASSYTGQGSATPLHF. CDR3 in DNA: TGTGCCAGCAGTTATACGGGACAGGGGAGCGCGACACCCCTCCACTTT.

This sequence joins TRBV5-1 and TRBJ2-5; no firm D call. The CDR3 extends over 13 amino acids. Deletions cut 1 base from V and 4 bases from J, with 8 bases between. CDR1 is SGHRS, CDR2 YFSETQ, per germline. CDR3 bases: TGCGCCAGCAGCTTGTCTACAGCAGAGACCCAGTACTTC. It encodes CASSLSTAETQYF.

The gene calls are TRBV7-2 and TRBJ2-2, with D uncertain. The CDR3 length is 14 residues. V shed 3 bases and J shed 1 base, with 6 bases lying between them. In germline, CDR1 is SGHTA, CDR2 FQGNSA. DNA of the CDR3: TGTGCCAGCAGCTTCCCAGGGAACACCGGGGAGCTGTTTTTT. Translation: CASSFPGNTGELFF.

This clone has more than one count but fewer than ten. The chain employs TRBV15 and TRBJ1-1, with TRBD1 matching over 7 bases. From germline, CDR1 is LNHNV and CDR2 YYDKDF (reference sequence). CDR3 length equals 12 residues. Unmatched junction bases numbered 6, after V lost 3 bases and J lost 11 bases. The CDR3 loop reads CATSRDRLEAFF. CDR3 DNA sequence: TGTGCCACCAGCAGGGACAGGTTGGAGGCTTTCTTT.

The chain carries TRBV28 and TRBJ1-6; 7 bases align to TRBD1. Trimming removed 2 bases from V and 7 bases from J; junction bases left unmatched: 11. CDR3 size: 17 residues. Germline V gene data show CDR1 as MDHEN and CDR2 as SYDVKM. This CDR3 is CASSLGRKGALNSPLHF. The CDR3 region has the DNA TGTGCCAGCAGTTTAGGACGCAAGGGGGCTTTGAATTCACCCCTCCACTTT.

This sequence joins TRBV6-4 and TRBJ2-1, with 7 bases fitting TRBD2. The germline CDR1 and CDR2 sequences are MRHNA and SNTAGT. CDR3 size: 15 residues. The junction had 9 bases not matched to a gene; V was cut back by 6 bases and J by 4 bases. CDR3 sequence reads: CASRGPSGTYNEQFF. The DNA of the CDR3 is TGTGCCAGCAGGGGCCCCAGCGGGACGTACAATGAGCAGTTCTTC.

The chain has TRBV7-2 and TRBJ2-7; 12 nucleotides agree with TRBD2. CDR3 size: 15 residues. Germline loops: CDR1 SGHTA, CDR2 FQGNSA. V shed 0 bases and J 4 bases; nucleotides not matched to a gene: 1. Here the CDR3 DNA reads TGTGCCAGCAGCTTAGCCGGACTAGCGGGATACGAGCAGTACTTC. Protein sequence: CASSLAGLAGYEQYF.

The chain is built from TRBV7-9 and TRBJ2-1; 10 bases agree with TRBD2. Germline V gene sequence: CDR1 SEHNR, CDR2 FQNEAQ (reference sequence). The CDR3 has 15 residues. V lost 5 bases and J lost 4; bases outside the gene matches: 5. The CDR3 reads CASSPRLAGYNEQFF. DNA for the CDR3: TGTGCCAGCAGCCCCAGACTAGCGGGTTACAATGAGCAGTTCTTC.